This TCR beta chain was documented in a study of post-analysis software for immune sequencing data. Study-wide findings and caveats: With TRBV5-6, TRBV5-1 and TRBV20-1 included, about five TRBV segments were more frequent in patients than in controls. Multiple sclerosis patients had significantly lower normalized Chao1 diversity than controls.

Points on this clonotype: Its antigen is not identified.

Every TCR beta cDNA library bore unique molecular identifiers. T cells numbering roughly 0.9 to 11 million gave rise to a few hundred thousand cDNA molecules. A single record per CDR3 protein comes from TCRdb applying MiXCR to the PCR reads. The sample shows fewer than 850,000 distinct CDR3 sequences, roughly 30% of them seen only once. Trimming cost V 8 bases and J 4 bases, with 20 bases left between them. The CDR3 is 15 residues long. In germline, CDR1 is MNHEY, CDR2 SVGEGT. The chain uses TRBV6-2 or TRBV6-3 and TRBJ2-5, with D perhaps given as TRBD1 or TRBD2 (5 bases each). The sample taken for sequencing was blood. This sequence was found in a girl under 18 with multiple sclerosis. CDR3 sequence (DNA): TGTGCCAGCGCATCCCGTATGGGGGAGCGAGAGACCCAGTACTTC. Amino acids: CASASRMGERETQYF.